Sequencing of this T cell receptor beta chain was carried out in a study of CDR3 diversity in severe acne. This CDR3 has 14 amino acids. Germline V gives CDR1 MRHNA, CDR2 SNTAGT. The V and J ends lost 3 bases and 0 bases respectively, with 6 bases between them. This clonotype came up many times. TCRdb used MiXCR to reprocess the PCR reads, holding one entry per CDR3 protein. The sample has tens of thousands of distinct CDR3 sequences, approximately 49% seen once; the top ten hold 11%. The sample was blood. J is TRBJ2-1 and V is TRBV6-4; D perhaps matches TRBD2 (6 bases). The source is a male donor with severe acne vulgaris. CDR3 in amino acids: CASSETSSYNEQFF. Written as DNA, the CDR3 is TGTGCCAGCAGTGAGACTAGCTCCTACAATGAGCAGTTCTTC.